A selection of T cell receptor beta chains follows, all from one sample in a study of blood T cell repertoires in COVID-19. Here immunoSEQ multiplex PCR was the method, and the copy in TCRdb shows in-frame clones only, minus some. Here the sample spans a few hundred thousand clones, nearly 90% being singletons. The sample comprised peripheral blood. The source is a man in his late teens or twenties with active or convalescent COVID-19. Both conserved end residues are part of each CDR3. Each record gives: clone size, J gene, V gene, D gene, CDR3 DNA, CDR3 protein. The D gene is left open where the match is weak. Where a row states a size, it is once, few, many or the class of an expanded clone; other rows omit it.

NA TRBJ2-7 TRBV30 TRBD2 TGTGCCTGGAGTCCCGCCGGGACTAGTTTTGGCACCTACGAGCAGTACTTC CAWSPAGTSFGTYEQYF
NA TRBJ2-2 TRBV29-1 TRBD2 TGCAGCGTTGAAGCAACACTAGCGGGAGTGTCAACCGGGGAGCTGTTTTTT CSVEATLAGVSTGELFF
NA TRBJ1-1 TRBV6-5 NA TGTGCCAGCAGTCCCCCAGTAGGGGGCACTGAAGCTTTCTTT CASSPPVGGTEAFF
NA TRBJ1-6 TRBV6-5 NA TGTGCCAGCAGTCCACAGGGTTGGGGTTCACCCCTCCACTTT CASSPQGWGSPLHF
once TRBJ1-3 TRBV28 NA TGTGCCAGCAGTTTGAGGAGGGACACCATATATTTT CASSLRRDTIYF
NA TRBJ2-7 TRBV29-1 TRBD2 TGCAGCGTTGTATTAGCGGGATCCTACGAGCAGTACTTC CSVVLAGSYEQYF
NA TRBJ2-1 TRBV11-3 NA TGTGCCAGCAGCTTAAGTCGGGAAAATGAGCAGTTCTTC CASSLSRENEQFF
NA TRBJ1-5 TRBV6-2/TRBV6-3 NA TGTGCCAGCAGTCTATTTCCGGCAGGGCGCCCCAATCAGCCCCAGCATTTT CASSLFPAGRPNQPQHF
NA TRBJ1-5 TRBV2 TRBD1 TGTGCCAGTATGGAGACAGGGGATCAGCCCCAGCATTTT CASMETGDQPQHF
NA TRBJ1-1 TRBV3-1/TRBV3-2 NA TGTGCCAGCAGCCAAAGGGGATCCGGCTCTGAAGCTTTCTTT CASSQRGSGSEAFF
NA TRBJ1-5 TRBV5-1 NA TGCGCCAGCAGCTTATCGACTGGTAACAATCAGCCCCAGCATTTT CASSLSTGNNQPQHF
NA TRBJ1-2 TRBV12-5 NA TGTGCTAGTGGTTTGTCTGGCCGGGGTTATGGCTACACCTTC CASGLSGRGYGYTF
NA TRBJ2-5 TRBV3-1/TRBV3-2 NA TGTGCCAGCAGCCAAGCCCCTGGGGGCTACCAAGAGACCCAGTACTTC CASSQAPGGYQETQYF
NA TRBJ2-7 TRBV7-2 NA TGTGCCAGCAGCTTAGTCGGCGGGGCCACCCCCTACGAGCAGTACTTC CASSLVGGATPYEQYF
NA TRBJ1-6 TRBV2 TRBD1 TGTGCCAGCAGAAGGGACAGATATAATTCACCCCTCCACTTT CASRRDRYNSPLHF
NA TRBJ2-1 TRBV5-1 TRBD2 TGCGCCAGCAGCTTGGGGCTAGCGGGATTTGGGCGGGGTTACAATGAGCAGTTCTTC CASSLGLAGFGRGYNEQFF
NA TRBJ2-7 TRBV5-1 TRBD2 TGCGCCAGCAGCTTGGGGACTAGCGAGACCTACGAGCAGTACTTC CASSLGTSETYEQYF
once TRBJ2-2 TRBV19 TRBD1 TGTGCCAGTAGTTCCCACGGACAGGCCGAAAGAACACCTGGGGAGCTGTTTTTT CASSSHGQAERTPGELFF
few TRBJ1-1 TRBV6-5 NA TGTGCCAGCAGCGACAGGTTAATGAACACTGAAGCTTTCTTT CASSDRLMNTEAFF
once TRBJ1-1 TRBV9 NA TGTGCCAGCAGCGTCACAAGGAACACTGAAGCTTTCTTT CASSVTRNTEAFF
NA TRBJ1-6 TRBV5-4 NA TGTGCCAGCAGCTTGGACAGCGGATATAATTCACCCCTCCACTTT CASSLDSGYNSPLHF
NA TRBJ1-3 TRBV9 NA TGTGCCAGCAGCCAGGGGAACTCACACGGCAGGGGCTCTGGAAACACCATATATTTT CASSQGNSHGRGSGNTIYF
NA TRBJ2-2 TRBV5-1 TRBD1 TGCGCCACTCGACCACAGGGGACGGGCACCGGGGAGCTGTTTTTT CATRPQGTGTGELFF
NA TRBJ2-3 TRBV27 TRBD1 TGTGCCAGCAGTAATACAGGGGGAGGCACAGATACGCAGTATTTT CASSNTGGGTDTQYF
NA TRBJ1-6 TRBV30 TRBD1 TGTGCCTGGAACCCCGAGACAGGGGGTAATTCACCCCTCCACTTT CAWNPETGGNSPLHF
NA TRBJ2-2 TRBV5-1 NA TGCGCCAGCAGCTTGGTATTAGCCGGGGAGCTGTTTTTT CASSLVLAGELFF
NA TRBJ2-3 TRBV27 TRBD2 TGTGCCAGCAGTAGTGGGACTAGCGTTCTCCGCACAGATACGCAGTATTTT CASSSGTSVLRTDTQYF
NA TRBJ2-1 TRBV5-3 TRBD2 TGTGCCAGAAGCTTGTATAGCGGGAGGGGGGTTACCTACAATGAGCAGTTCTTC CARSLYSGRGVTYNEQFF